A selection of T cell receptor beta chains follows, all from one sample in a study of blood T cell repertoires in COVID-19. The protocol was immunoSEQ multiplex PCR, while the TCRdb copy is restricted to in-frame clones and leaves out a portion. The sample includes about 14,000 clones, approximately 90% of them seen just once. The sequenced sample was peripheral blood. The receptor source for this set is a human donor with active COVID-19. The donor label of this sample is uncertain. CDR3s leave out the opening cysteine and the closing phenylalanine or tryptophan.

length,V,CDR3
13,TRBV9,ASSVARGYYNEQF
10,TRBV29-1,SVLQGNTEAF
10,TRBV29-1,SVWEPARGYT
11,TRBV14,ASSPGTGFGYT
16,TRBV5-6,ASSLPIRDRGFGGELF
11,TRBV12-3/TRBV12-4,ASSLQGYQPQH
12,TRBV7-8,ASSVGTGNYEQY
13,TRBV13,ASSWRGRENTEAF
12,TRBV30,AWSVPGWAGELF
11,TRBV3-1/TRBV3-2,ASSQNRGQPQH
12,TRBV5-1,ASSSGGGSTEAF
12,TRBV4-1,ASSRQTGKAEAF
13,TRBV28,ASRWGLGSYNEQF
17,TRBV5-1,ASSTGTSGGPISTDTQY
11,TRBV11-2,ASSTGNYQPQH
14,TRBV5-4,ASSLSLAGVSYEQY
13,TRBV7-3,ASSLTGGGNTEAF
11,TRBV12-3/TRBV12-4,ASSFNGVTEAF
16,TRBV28,ASSWAGTTEYSNQPQH
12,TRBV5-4,ASSSPGETGELF
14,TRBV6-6,ASSYPASWRQETQY
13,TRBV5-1,ASSLASGGNYEQY
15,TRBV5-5,ASSLRLAGGRQETQY
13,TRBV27,ASSPGQAGWETQY
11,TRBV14,ASSPRITGELF
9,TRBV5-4,ASSLRGEQY
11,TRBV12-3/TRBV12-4,ASRRDRDSPLH
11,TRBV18,ASSNREYNEQF
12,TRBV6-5,ASRLQGSNQPQH
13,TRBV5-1,ASSLVGSGLYEQF
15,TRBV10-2,ASSEGQVLGGGDTQY
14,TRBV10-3,AISPPPGTDHNEQF
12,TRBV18,ASSPGQGRQPQH